These 7 T cell receptor beta chains were sequenced from one sample in a study of graft-versus-host responses after intestinal transplantation. Using immunoSEQ multiplex PCR, the repertoire was profiled, and TCRdb retains in-frame clones only, with some absent. The sample lists some 100,000 clones, more than 85% occurring once. Antigens of these TCRs are unknown. The material was unstimulated CD4+ T cells sorted from spleen or lymph node cells, obtained before transplant. These receptors all come from a human donor who was the organ donor for an intestinal transplant.

The chain couples TRBV19 to TRBJ1-6; D gene unclear. V was trimmed by 6 bases and J by 7 bases, leaving 13 bases between them. Germline V lookup: CDR1 LNHDA, CDR2 SQIVND (reference sequence). CDR3 length equals 14 residues. CDR3 in amino acids: CASRERFLNSPLHF. In nucleotides, the CDR3 is TGTGCCAGTAGGGAGAGATTCCTCAATTCACCCCTCCACTTT.

The V call is TRBV30, the J call TRBJ1-5, with D possibly being TRBD1 (6 bases). The CDR3 is 14 amino acids. V was pared by 2 bases and J by 2 bases, with 10 bases between. Germline loops: CDR1 GTSNPN, CDR2 SVGIG (reference sequence). The DNA of the CDR3 is TGTGCCTGGAGTCCCAACAGGGGCAATCAGCCCCAGCATTTT. It specifies CAWSPNRGNQPQHF.

In regard to this clone: The conserved phenylalanine or tryptophan is not found at the CDR3 terminus, so this likely reflects a read error. No DNA is shown, since the ends of the CDR3 on it are uncertain; the CDR3 is the one TCRdb lists. The gene calls are TRBV6-1 and TRBJ1-2. The CDR3 sequence runs 12 residues, both termini included. CDR1 is MNHNS, CDR2 SASEGT, per germline. The CDR3 sequence: CASSESGGTASY.

The J gene is TRBJ2-5, the V gene TRBV7-2; 8 bases map to TRBD2. CDR1 and CDR2 from the germline V gene are SGHTA and FQGNSA. The CDR3 totals 15 residues. V dropped 0 bases and J dropped 7; count of bases not matched to a gene: 7. CDR3 sequence (DNA): TGTGCCAGCAGCTTAGCGCAAATCGGGGGGGCGACCCAGTACTTC. Its protein is CASSLAQIGGATQYF.

The CDR3 loop is CASSVTGSGANVLTF. CDR3 coding DNA: TGTGCCAGCAGCGTTACAGGGTCCGGGGCCAACGTCCTGACTTTC. The V call is TRBV9, the J call TRBJ2-6; D might be TRBD1 (6 bases). Germline V gene data show CDR1 as SGDLS and CDR2 as YYNGEE. With 2 bases removed from V and 4 bases from J, the gap between germline ends came to 10 bases. The CDR3 has 15 amino acids.

The CDR3 region has the DNA TGCGCCAGCAGCTTCTCGGTGACTGCCAAAGGCCAAGAGACCCAGTACTTC. This encodes CASSFSVTAKGQETQYF. The chain joins TRBV5-1 to TRBJ2-5, with unresolved D. This CDR3 spans 17 amino acids. Germline lookup yields CDR1 SGHRS and CDR2 YFSETQ. V lost 2 bases and J lost 1, with 18 bases in between.

This clone was seen only a few times. CDR3 protein: CASSIAPLDYGYTF. Written as DNA, the CDR3 is TGTGCCAGTAGTATAGCCCCCCTCGATTATGGCTACACCTTC. The V and J genes are TRBV19 and TRBJ1-2; D remains ambiguous. The CDR3 is 14 residues long. The germline V and J ends were trimmed by 1 base and 5 bases, with 11 bases remaining between them. CDR1 and CDR2 from the germline V gene are LNHDA and SQIVND (reference sequence). Combining the CDR3 with reference TRBV19 and TRBJ1-2 gives the whole variable domain DGGITQSPKYLFRKEGQNVTLSCEQNLNHDAMYWYRQDPGQGLRLIYYSQIVNDFQKGDIAEGYSVSREKKESFPLTVTSAQKNPTAFYLCASSIAPLDYGYTFGSGTRLTVV.